The 29 T cell receptor beta chains given below trace back to one sample, sequenced in a study of T-cell memory formation after mild COVID-19. TCRdb recomputed calls from the 5' RACE reads with MiXCR, one row per CDR3 protein. Of approximately 60,000 distinct CDR3 sequences listed, over 8.5% are singletons. The sequenced sample was PBMCs or a T cell subset sorted from them (not recorded which). These receptors were collected from a man between 18 and 35 years old who had mild COVID-19 (a few samples of this study predate the infection). Cell type and time point are not known.

This clonotype was counted only a few times. The chain joins TRBV7-6 to TRBJ2-2, with 8 bases aligning to TRBD2. From germline, CDR1 is SGHVS and CDR2 FNYEAQ. V shed 0 bases, J shed 2 bases, and the junction held 2 bases outside the gene matches. The CDR3 is made up of 16 amino acids. The CDR3 sequence is CASSLASGANTGELFF. The CDR3 DNA reads TGTGCCAGCAGCTTAGCTAGCGGGGCAAACACCGGGGAGCTGTTTTTT.

This clonotype showed up many times. The V call is TRBV7-2, the J call TRBJ2-1, with 9 bases identical to TRBD1. V trimming: 5 bases; J trimming: 0 bases; junction bases outside the gene matches: 11. The length of the CDR3 is 18 residues. Germline assignment: CDR1 SGHTA and CDR2 FQGNSA. As DNA, the CDR3 is TGTGCCAGCAGCGCAAGAGGAGGGACAGGGAGCTCCTACAATGAGCAGTTCTTC. Translation gives CASSARGGTGSSYNEQFF.

V and J are TRBV7-7 and TRBJ1-1, with D tentatively TRBD1 (5 bases). This CDR3 region has 13 residues. Germline V gives CDR1 SSHAT, CDR2 FNYEAQ (reference sequence). The V end lost 4 bases, the J end lost 1 base, and 7 bases lay between the germline ends. The CDR3 sequence is CASSWDPNTEAFF. The CDR3 DNA reads as TGTGCCAGCAGCTGGGACCCGAACACTGAAGCTTTCTTT.

Only a few counts were recorded for this clonotype. This chain joins TRBV12-3 or TRBV12-4 and TRBJ1-3; D is undetermined. The CDR3 sequence is 14 residues long. Trimming took 5 bases from V and 3 from J, leaving 11 bases between them. DNA for the CDR3: TGTGCCAGCAGTGGCTTAACGGGTGGAAACACCATATATTTT. Translating it yields CASSGLTGGNTIYF.

The V gene is TRBV2, the J gene TRBJ2-5; D might be TRBD1 or TRBD2, each matching 5 bases. Per germline, CDR1 SNHLY and CDR2 FYNNEI. The CDR3 extends over 14 amino acids. Trimming cost V 6 bases and J 9 bases, with 20 bases left between them. The CDR3 bases are TGTGCCAGCAGGAGGGGACCGGCGAGTGGGGCCCAGTACTTC. As protein: CASRRGPASGAQYF.

This clonotype appeared many times. The chain joins TRBV7-9 to TRBJ2-1; D is perhaps TRBD1 (6 bases). The CDR3 is 15 residues long. V was shortened by 8 bases and J by 7 bases, with 21 bases between the two germline ends. Germline CDR1 SEHNR, CDR2 FQNEAQ (reference sequence). The chain's CDR3 is CASGLIAGRGNEQFF. The CDR3 coding sequence is TGTGCCAGCGGATTAATCGCAGGCAGGGGTAATGAGCAGTTCTTC.

This clonotype was detected a few times. The rearrangement uses TRBV20-1 and TRBJ2-7; 7 bases agree with TRBD2. Trimming at V came to 5 bases and at J to 7 bases, leaving 8 bases not matched to a gene. CDR3 size: 12 residues. The germline V gene encodes CDR1 DFQATT and CDR2 SNEGSKA (reference sequence). CDR3 sequence reads: CSASRTRGEQYV. As DNA, the CDR3 is TGCAGTGCTTCACGGACTAGAGGGGAGCAGTACGTC.

The table lists this clonotype with many counts. The chain links TRBV7-9 to TRBJ2-2; 9 bases agree with TRBD1. The CDR3 is made up of 15 amino acids. CDR1 and CDR2 from the germline V gene are SEHNR and FQNEAQ (reference sequence). CDR3 nucleotides: TGTGCTGCGGATGGGACAGGGCTGAACACCGGGGAGCTGTTTTTT. Amino acids: CAADGTGLNTGELFF. The whole variable domain, remainder taken from reference TRBV7-9 and TRBJ2-2, is DTGVSQNPRHKITKRGQNVTFRCDPISEHNRLYWYRQTLGQGPEFLTYFQNEAQLEKSRLLSDRFSAERPKGSFSTLEIQRTEQGDSAMYLCAADGTGLNTGELFFGEGSRLTVL.

This clonotype turned up a few times. The rearrangement links TRBV4-1 to TRBJ1-6; D not certain. Germline-derived CDR1 and CDR2 are MGHRA and YSYEKL. Deletions cut 3 bases from V and 7 bases from J, with 16 bases between. CDR3 length equals 16 residues. The CDR3 is CASSQPPVGQNSPLHF. The CDR3 nucleotides are TGCGCCAGCAGCCAGCCCCCGGTGGGTCAAAATTCACCCCTCCACTTT.

This clonotype has ten or more counts. The chain couples TRBV6-5 to TRBJ2-1, with 9 bases matching TRBD1. With V trimmed by 7 bases and J by 9 bases, 13 bases remained unmatched. CDR1 and CDR2 (germline): MNHEY, SVGAGI. The CDR3 extends over 15 amino acids. CDR3 coding DNA: TGTGCCAGCACTTCCCGCCCGACAGGGGGTTCTGAGCAGTTCTTC. Its translation: CASTSRPTGGSEQFF.

The V call is TRBV5-4, the J call TRBJ2-2; 11 nucleotides agree with TRBD2. The length of the CDR3 is 16 residues. Germline-derived CDR1 and CDR2 are SGHNT and YYREEE (reference sequence). The J segment lost 6 bases and the V segment lost 5 bases, leaving 9 bases of the junction unmatched. The CDR3 spells CASSPAGTSGSGELFF. In nucleotides, the CDR3 is TGTGCCAGCAGTCCAGCAGGGACTAGCGGTTCCGGGGAGCTGTTTTTT.

This clonotype was seen more than once but under ten times. V usage is TRBV5-1 and J usage is TRBJ2-7, with 10 bases aligning to TRBD1. Germline V gene lookup returns CDR1 SGHRS and CDR2 YFSETQ. The CDR3 consists of 14 residues. With V trimmed by 4 bases and J by 5 bases, 6 bases remained unmatched. CDR3 bases: TGCGCCAGCAGCCCGGGACAGGGGCTGAACGAGCAGTACGTC. Its translation is CASSPGQGLNEQYV.

CDR3 protein: CASSPRTGPHQPQHF. As DNA, the CDR3 is TGTGCCAGCTCACCAAGGACAGGGCCCCATCAGCCCCAGCATTTT. The chain employs TRBV18 and TRBJ1-5; 8 nucleotides match TRBD1. The V segment lost 2 bases and the J segment 5 bases; nucleotides outside the gene matches: 5. Germline CDR1 KGHSH, CDR2 LQKENI. This CDR3 contains 15 residues.

Turning to this clonotype: One junction end does not reproduce the germline sequence, and a read error may be involved. The V gene is TRBV7-2, the J gene TRBJ2-3; D is possibly TRBD1 (6 bases). There are 11 residues in the CDR3. The V gene's germline CDR1 is SGHTA and CDR2 FQGNSA. In DNA, the CDR3 is TGTGCCAGCAGCCCAGGGGACGGGGTGTCCTTT. It specifies CASSPGDGVSF. The variable domain in full, completed from reference TRBV7-2 and TRBJ2-3, reads GAGVSQSPSNKVTEKGKDVELRCDPISGHTALYWYRQSLGQGLEFLIYFQGNSAPDKSGLPSDRFSAERTGGSVSTLTIQRTQQEDSAVYLCASSPGDGVSFGPGTRLTVL.

This clonotype has at least ten counts. The chain employs TRBV7-3 and TRBJ2-5; a weak D match, TRBD2 (5 bases). The V gene lost 1 base and the J gene lost 1 base, with 7 bases spanning the gap. This CDR3 has 14 amino acids. Germline CDR1 and CDR2: SGHTA and FQGTGA. CDR3 protein: CASSLRAGQETQYF. CDR3 nucleotides: TGTGCCAGCAGCTTAAGGGCGGGCCAAGAGACCCAGTACTTC.

In this sample, this clonotype turned up a few times. V gene TRBV10-3 combines with J gene TRBJ2-7; D might be TRBD1 (6 bases). Germline CDR1 ENHRY, CDR2 SYGVKD. V lost 10 bases, J lost 0 bases, and 13 bases lay in between. The CDR3 has 13 residues. CDR3 residues: CATKDSISYEQYV. For the CDR3, the DNA is TGTGCCACAAAGGACAGCATCTCCTACGAGCAGTACGTC.

This clonotype was counted a single time. This rearrangement joins TRBV5-5 to TRBJ1-4; D remains unclear. CDR3 length: 13 residues. V was clipped by 4 bases and J by 0 bases, with 4 bases between them. CDR1 is SGHKS, CDR2 YYEKEE, per germline (reference sequence). CDR3 sequence reads: CASSHPTNEKLFF. CDR3 DNA: TGTGCCAGCAGCCACCCAACTAATGAAAAACTGTTTTTT.

This clonotype was observed many times. This rearrangement joins TRBV20-1 to TRBJ1-1; D not resolved. Trimming removed 6 bases at V and 3 bases at J, with 11 bases between. Germline V CDR1 and CDR2: DFQATT, SNEGSKA (reference sequence). The CDR3 consists of 12 residues. Written as DNA, the CDR3 is TGCAGTGCCCGCCCCCCAGACACTGAAGCTTTCTTT. Translated: CSARPPDTEAFF.

V gene TRBV10-3 combines with J gene TRBJ2-3; 7 bases map to TRBD2. This CDR3 is built from 16 residues. V lost 10 bases to trimming and J lost 6 bases; unmatched junction nucleotides: 19. In germline, CDR1 is ENHRY, CDR2 SYGVKD. The CDR3 is CATGRDSKRGRDTQYF. The CDR3 nucleotides are TGTGCCACGGGGAGGGACTCTAAGCGGGGCCGGGATACGCAGTATTTT.

This clonotype was counted many times. The chain couples TRBV7-2 to TRBJ2-7; no clear D. The germline V gene has CDR1 SGHTA and CDR2 FQGNSA. This CDR3 region has 12 residues. Trimming stripped 1 base from V and 4 bases from J, with 5 bases between. This CDR3 is CASSLGAYEQYF. In DNA form, the CDR3 reads TGTGCCAGCAGCTTAGGTGCGTACGAGCAGTACTTC.

This clonotype was picked up a small number of times. The rearrangement joins TRBV29-1 to TRBJ2-1; 7 bases map to TRBD2. CDR3 length: 14 amino acids. The V and J ends lost 2 bases and 5 bases, in that order; junction bases with no gene match: 6. The germline V gene encodes CDR1 SQVTM and CDR2 ANQGSEA. The CDR3 region has the DNA TGCAGCGTTGAAAGGAATAGCGGGCACAATGAGCAGTTCTTC. It translates to CSVERNSGHNEQFF.

This clonotype was observed a few times. V gene TRBV6-2 or TRBV6-3 combines with J gene TRBJ2-5; D remains unclear. Germline values: CDR1 MNHEY, CDR2 SVGEGT. This CDR3 has 14 amino acids. Trimming removed 0 bases from V and 4 bases from J, with 9 bases in between. The CDR3 nucleotides read TGTGCCAGCAGTTACTCAGGAGCTCGAGAGACCCAGTACTTC. This translates into CASSYSGARETQYF.

This clonotype was seen at least ten times. The chain couples TRBV7-7 to TRBJ2-1; no definite D call. Germline-derived CDR1 and CDR2 are SSHAT and FNYEAQ (reference sequence). This CDR3 region has 13 residues. V was shortened by 5 bases and J by 3 bases, with 8 bases between the two germline ends. CDR3 in DNA: TGTGCCAGCAGCCCGGACGGCTACAATGAGCAGTTCTTC. Encoded protein: CASSPDGYNEQFF.

The sample holds a few counts of this clonotype. The chain recombines TRBV12-3 or TRBV12-4 with TRBJ1-1; D may be TRBD1 (5 bases). V lost 6 bases, J lost 2 bases, and 13 bases lay in between. The CDR3 runs to 14 residues. CDR3 nucleotide sequence: TGTGCCAGCAGCCCAGGGTGGAGCAACACTGAAGCTTTCTTT. Protein sequence: CASSPGWSNTEAFF.

This clonotype has ten or more counts. The chain links TRBV5-1 to TRBJ2-5; D unclear. This CDR3 is built from 14 residues. Germline CDR1 reads SGHRS; CDR2 reads YFSETQ. V lost 3 bases and J 0 bases, leaving 9 bases between the germline ends. The CDR3 DNA sequence: TGCGCCAGCAGCTCGATGGGGAACCAAGAGACCCAGTACTTC. This translates into CASSSMGNQETQYF.

This clonotype turned up a few times. The chain uses TRBV7-2 and TRBJ1-5; maybe TRBD1 (5 bases). This CDR3 is built from 12 residues. V was cut by 9 bases and J by 6 bases, with 12 bases left in between. Per germline, CDR1 SGHTA and CDR2 FQGNSA. In nucleotides, the CDR3 is TGTGCCAGTCAAGACAGCGGTCAGCCCCAGCATTTT. This codes for CASQDSGQPQHF.

This chain links TRBV7-2 with TRBJ1-5; TRBD1 is a possible D gene (6 bases). The V gene's germline CDR1 is SGHTA and CDR2 FQGNSA. This CDR3 comprises 13 residues. Trimming shortened V by 5 bases and J by 4 bases, and 9 bases separated the two germline ends. CDR3 region: CASSRDTNQPQHF. DNA of the CDR3: TGTGCCAGCAGCCGGGACACGAATCAGCCCCAGCATTTT.

This clonotype was recorded a few times. CDR3 sequence (DNA): TGTGCCAGCAGCAAAGGAGGGACAGGGAGCTCCTACGAGCAGTACGTC. This encodes CASSKGGTGSSYEQYV. The rearrangement joins TRBV21-1 to TRBJ2-7; TRBD1 is the table's D call and was not checked against the DNA. TRBV21-1 is a pseudogene. The CDR3 contains 16 residues.

This clonotype was seen repeatedly, ten times or more. CDR3 loop: CAWSEPGANSPLHF. CDR3 sequence (DNA): TGTGCCTGGAGTGAGCCAGGGGCCAATTCACCCCTCCACTTT. The genes are TRBV30 and TRBJ1-6, with a possible D match to TRBD1 (6 bases). Germline V CDR1 and CDR2: GTSNPN, SVGIG (reference sequence). V lost 1 base and J 7 bases, leaving 11 bases between the germline ends. The CDR3 is 14 amino acids.